A selection of T cell receptor beta chains follows, all from one sample in a study of blood T cell repertoires in COVID-19. TCRdb keeps only in-frame clones here, not all; method: immunoSEQ multiplex PCR. The data contain roughly 79,000 clones, about four fifths of them singletons. Material for sequencing was peripheral blood. The receptors stem from a man in his forties or fifties with acute or convalescent COVID-19. CDR3s include the opening cysteine and the closing phenylalanine or tryptophan. Fields, in order: J gene, clone size, D gene, V gene, CDR3 protein, CDR3 DNA. A D gene is named only where the DNA matches it firmly. Some rows mark clone size as missing; the rest say once, few, many or name a class of expanded clone.

TRBJ2-7 NA NA TRBV9 CASSPAGTIATYEQYF TGTGCCAGCAGCCCAGCAGGTACCATCGCTACCTACGAGCAGTACTTC
TRBJ1-4 NA TRBD1 TRBV5-1 CASSSGQGANELFF TGCGCCAGCAGCTCCGGACAGGGGGCGAACGAACTGTTTTTT
TRBJ2-2 once TRBD2 TRBV30 CAWTGLAGENTGELFF TGTGCCTGGACGGGACTAGCGGGGGAAAACACCGGGGAGCTGTTTTTT
TRBJ2-3 NA TRBD2 TRBV30 CAWSVLGLARDTQYF TGTGCCTGGAGTGTACTAGGACTAGCTAGGGATACGCAGTATTTT
TRBJ2-2 NA TRBD2 TRBV10-2 CASTPGWGGTGELFF TGCGCCAGCACCCCAGGGTGGGGGGGGACCGGGGAGCTGTTTTTT
TRBJ1-4 NA TRBD1 TRBV28 CASSLTGGEGGKLFF TGTGCCAGCAGTCTTACAGGGGGTGAAGGCGGAAAACTGTTTTTT
TRBJ2-2 NA TRBD2 TRBV28 CASGTAGEGTGELFF TGTGCCAGCGGAACAGCGGGAGAGGGGACCGGGGAGCTGTTTTTT
TRBJ2-1 NA NA TRBV19 CASSWTTYNEQFF TGTGCCAGTTCATGGACTACCTACAATGAGCAGTTCTTC
TRBJ2-2 NA TRBD2 TRBV19 CASSLGTSGAGELFF TGTGCCAGTAGTCTCGGGACTAGCGGTGCCGGGGAGCTGTTTTTT
TRBJ1-5 NA TRBD1 TRBV7-2 CASSRDRGNQPQHF TGTGCCAGCAGCCGGGACAGGGGCAATCAGCCCCAGCATTTT
TRBJ1-2 NA NA TRBV6-2/TRBV6-3 CASSYSGGPGGYTF TGTGCCAGCAGTTACTCGGGAGGGCCAGGCGGCTACACCTTC
TRBJ2-7 NA NA TRBV15 CATSRAAGQSYEQYF TGTGCCACCAGCAGGGCCGCGGGACAGTCCTACGAGCAGTACTTC
TRBJ1-5 once NA TRBV6-5 CASSNGGAQGPQHF TGTGCCAGCAGTAATGGGGGGGCGCAGGGGCCCCAGCATTTT
TRBJ2-5 once TRBD2 TRBV6-1 CASSDLTSGGPDAAAQYF TGTGCCAGCAGTGATCTGACTAGCGGGGGGCCCGATGCGGCGGCCCAGTACTTC
TRBJ2-1 NA TRBD2 TRBV7-2 CASSGLPSGGSDNEQFF TGTGCCAGCAGCGGTCTTCCTAGCGGGGGGTCGGACAATGAGCAGTTCTTC
TRBJ1-5 NA NA TRBV28 CASRTDGSNQPQHF TGTGCCAGCAGGACAGACGGCAGCAATCAGCCCCAGCATTTT